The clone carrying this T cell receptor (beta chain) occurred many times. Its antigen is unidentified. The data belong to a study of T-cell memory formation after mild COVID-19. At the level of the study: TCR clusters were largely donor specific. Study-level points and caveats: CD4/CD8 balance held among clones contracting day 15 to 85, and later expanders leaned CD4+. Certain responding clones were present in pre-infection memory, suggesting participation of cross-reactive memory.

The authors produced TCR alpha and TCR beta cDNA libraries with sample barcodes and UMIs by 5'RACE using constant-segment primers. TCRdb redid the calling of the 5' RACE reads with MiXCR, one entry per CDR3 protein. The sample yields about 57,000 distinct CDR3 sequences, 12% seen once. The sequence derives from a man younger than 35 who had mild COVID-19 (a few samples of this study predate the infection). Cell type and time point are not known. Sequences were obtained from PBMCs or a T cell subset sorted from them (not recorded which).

The CDR3 region has the DNA TGTGCCAGCAGCACTAATGAAAAACTGTTTTTT. As protein: CASSTNEKLFF. J is TRBJ1-4 and V is TRBV7-6, with D unresolved. The CDR3 runs to 11 residues. The germline V gene has CDR1 SGHVS and CDR2 FNYEAQ. Trimming stripped 5 bases from V and 2 bases from J, with 0 bases between.